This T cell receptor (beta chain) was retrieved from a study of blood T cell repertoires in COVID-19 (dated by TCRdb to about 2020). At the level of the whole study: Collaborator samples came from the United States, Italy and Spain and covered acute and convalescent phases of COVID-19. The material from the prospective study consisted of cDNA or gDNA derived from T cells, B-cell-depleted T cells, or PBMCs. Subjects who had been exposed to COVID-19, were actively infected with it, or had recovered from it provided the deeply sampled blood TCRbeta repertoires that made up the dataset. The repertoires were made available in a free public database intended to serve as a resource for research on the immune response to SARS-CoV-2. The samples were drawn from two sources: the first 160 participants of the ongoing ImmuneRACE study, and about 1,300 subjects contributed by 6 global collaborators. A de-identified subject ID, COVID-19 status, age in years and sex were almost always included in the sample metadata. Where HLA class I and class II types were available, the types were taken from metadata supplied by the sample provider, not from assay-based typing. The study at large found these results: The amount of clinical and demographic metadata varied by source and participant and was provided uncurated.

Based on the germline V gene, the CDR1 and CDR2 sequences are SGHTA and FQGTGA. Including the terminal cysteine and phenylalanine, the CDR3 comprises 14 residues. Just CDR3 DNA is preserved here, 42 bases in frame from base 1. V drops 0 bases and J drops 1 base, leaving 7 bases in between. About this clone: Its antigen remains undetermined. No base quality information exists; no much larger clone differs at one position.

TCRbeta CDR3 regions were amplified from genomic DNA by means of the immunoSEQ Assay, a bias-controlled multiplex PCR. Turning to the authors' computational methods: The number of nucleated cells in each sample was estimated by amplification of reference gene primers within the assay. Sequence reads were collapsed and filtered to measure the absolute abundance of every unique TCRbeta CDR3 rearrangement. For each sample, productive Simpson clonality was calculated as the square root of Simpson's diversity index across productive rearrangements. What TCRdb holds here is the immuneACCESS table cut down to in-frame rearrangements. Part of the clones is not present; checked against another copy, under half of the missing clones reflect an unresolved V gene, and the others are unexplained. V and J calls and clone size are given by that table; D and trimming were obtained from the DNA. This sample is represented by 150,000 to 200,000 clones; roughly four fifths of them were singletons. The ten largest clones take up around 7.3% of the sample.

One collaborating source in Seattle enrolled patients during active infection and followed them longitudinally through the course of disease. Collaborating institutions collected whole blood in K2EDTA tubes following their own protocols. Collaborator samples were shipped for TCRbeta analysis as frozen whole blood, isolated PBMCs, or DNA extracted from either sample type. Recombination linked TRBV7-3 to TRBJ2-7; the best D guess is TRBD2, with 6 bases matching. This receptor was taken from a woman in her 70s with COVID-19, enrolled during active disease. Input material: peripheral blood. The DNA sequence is TGTGCCAGCAGCTTAACTAGCGGATCCTACGAGCAGTACTTC. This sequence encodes CASSLTSGSYEQYF.